This T cell receptor beta chain was observed in a study of blood T cell repertoires in COVID-19 (dated by TCRdb to the early 2020s). With regard to the full study: Samples from collaborators originated in the United States, Italy and Spain and spanned both the acute and convalescent phases of COVID-19. The repertoires were released in a freely available public database intended as a resource for research on the immune response to SARS-CoV-2. The prospective study material was composed of cDNA or gDNA derived from T cells, B-cell-depleted T cells, or PBMCs. Samples were obtained from the ongoing ImmuneRACE study (first 160 participants) and from some 1,300 subjects provided by 6 global collaborators. Nearly every sample came with metadata listing a de-identified subject ID, COVID-19 status, age in years and sex. Where available, HLA class I and class II types were taken from metadata supplied by the sample provider and were not determined by assay-based typing. The dataset comprised deeply sampled blood TCRbeta repertoires from subjects exposed to, actively infected with, or recovered from COVID-19.

A second Seattle source provided samples from volunteer blood donors who had recovered from COVID-19. Whole blood was collected in K2EDTA tubes by collaborating institutions according to the institutions' own protocols. Collaborator samples were shipped for TCRbeta analysis as frozen whole blood, isolated PBMCs, or DNA extracted from either sample type. CDR1 SGHDT and CDR2 YYEEEE were looked up in the germline V gene. The junction carries 14 bases between V and J, which are trimmed by 0 bases and 11 bases respectively. Its CDR3 holds 13 amino acids, cysteine through phenylalanine. Only CDR3 DNA remains: 39 bases, in frame from the first base. TCRbeta CDR3 regions were amplified from genomic DNA by means of the immunoSEQ Assay, a bias-controlled multiplex PCR. The paper's data handling went like this. Nucleated cell counts per sample were estimated from amplification of reference gene primers within the assay. To quantify the absolute abundance of each unique TCRbeta CDR3 rearrangement, sequence reads were collapsed and filtered. For each sample, productive Simpson clonality was calculated by taking the square root of Simpson's diversity index across productive rearrangements. As stored in TCRdb, this immuneACCESS dataset retains in-frame rearrangements with V and J assigned. A fraction of the clones does not appear; measured against another copy, unresolved V genes explain less than half of the discrepancy, and the remainder lacks a known reason. D and trimming come from the DNA, and the V and J calls and clone size come from that table. This sample holds a few hundred thousand clones; 89% were observed only once. The top ten constitute approximately 6.5% of the sample.

Worth noting for this clone: Its antigen is currently not known. No much larger clone is present one base from it, and per-base qualities are unavailable.

The research as a whole found: The amount of clinical and demographic metadata varied by source and participant and was provided uncurated.

Material for sequencing was peripheral blood. This TCR came from a man in his late teens or twenties who had recovered from COVID-19. The rearranged chain carries TRBV5-6 and TRBJ1-1, with TRBD1 tentatively as D gene (5 bases match). This receptor carries the CDR3 CASSLVVGEGAFF. The bases are TGTGCCAGCAGCTTGGTGGTGGGGGAGGGTGCTTTCTTT.